This is a list of T cell receptor beta chains from one sample in a study of cytomegalovirus exposure and HLA in healthy donors. The repertoire was sequenced with immunoSEQ multiplex PCR; TCRdb's copy has only in-frame clones and lacks some. The sample has 75,000 to 95,000 clones; 80% to 90% are singletons. Sample: PBMCs. The receptors stem from a woman aged 18-30 years in good health and CMV-seropositive. The CDR3 runs from the conserved cysteine through the conserved F or W. D genes are given only for firm matches. Some rows mark clone size as missing; the rest say once, few, many or name a class of expanded clone.

.	.	TRBV9	TRBJ1-2	TGTGCCAGCAGCGTAGAACAGGACTATGGCTACACCTTC	CASSVEQDYGYTF
.	once	TRBV5-1	TRBJ2-2	TGCGCCAGCAGACACGGACTATACACCGGGGAGCTGTTTTTT	CASRHGLYTGELFF
TRBD2	.	TRBV28	TRBJ2-2	TGTGCCAGCTGTACTAGCGGGAGCCCCACCGCCGGGGAGCTGTTTTTT	CASCTSGSPTAGELFF
.	.	TRBV5-6	TRBJ1-1	TGTGCCAGCAACAGCATGTCCCTTACAGGGTGGACTGAAGCTTTCTTT	CASNSMSLTGWTEAFF
TRBD1	.	TRBV23-1	TRBJ1-2	TGCGCCAGCAGTCACCGGACAGGGGGCCGTGGCTACACCTTC	CASSHRTGGRGYTF
TRBD1	.	TRBV4-1	TRBJ1-1	TGCGCCAGCAGCCAATGGACAGGGCGGAACACTGAAGCTTTCTTT	CASSQWTGRNTEAFF
TRBD1	.	TRBV20-1	TRBJ1-2	TGCAGTGCCGAGACAGGGTATGGCTACACCTTC	CSAETGYGYTF
TRBD1	.	TRBV29-1	TRBJ1-1	TGCAGCACGCGACAGGGGATGAACACTGAAGCTTTCTTT	CSTRQGMNTEAFF
.	.	TRBV9	TRBJ2-2	TGTGCCAGCAGCGTAGAATACGGGGAGCTGTTTTTT	CASSVEYGELFF
.	.	TRBV19	TRBJ2-5	TGTGCCAGTAGTATCTCGCGGGCACAGACCCAGTACTTC	CASSISRAQTQYF
.	.	TRBV30	TRBJ1-2	TGTGCCTGGACTTTGCAGTCCTATGGCTACACCTTC	CAWTLQSYGYTF
TRBD1	.	TRBV5-4	TRBJ2-5	TGTGCCAGCAGCTTACAGGGGGCAGAGACCCAGTACTTC	CASSLQGAETQYF
TRBD2	.	TRBV27	TRBJ2-1	TGTGCCAGCAGTTTTAGCGGGAGGGTAGCTTATTTCTTC	CASSFSGRVAYFF
.	.	TRBV6-6	TRBJ2-3	TGTGCCAGCAGTTACCGGGCAGATACGCAGTATTTT	CASSYRADTQYF
TRBD2	.	TRBV7-9	TRBJ2-7	TGTGCCAGCAGCTCCCTCCGCCTGACTAGCGGCCTTACCTACGAGCAGTACTTC	CASSSLRLTSGLTYEQYF
TRBD2	.	TRBV28	TRBJ2-2	TGTGCCAGCAGTCTCAGACTAGCGGGAAAAACCGGGGAGCTGTTTTTT	CASSLRLAGKTGELFF
.	.	TRBV30	TRBJ2-3	TGTGCCTGGAGTCCCAATGGAGGCGGGGATACGCAGTATTTT	CAWSPNGGGDTQYF
.	.	TRBV6-5	TRBJ1-5	TGTGCCAGCAGTTACTCGAGCCAATTGCCCCAGCATTTT	CASSYSSQLPQHF
TRBD1	.	TRBV18	TRBJ2-1	TGTGCCAGCTCACCACGGACAGGTAGCATCGATGAGCAGTTCTTC	CASSPRTGSIDEQFF
TRBD1	.	TRBV2	TRBJ1-2	TGTGCCAGTAGAGTGTCGGGACAGGGCTATGGCTACACCTTC	CASRVSGQGYGYTF
.	once	TRBV29-1	TRBJ2-1	TGCAGCGTTGAAGGTTGGGAGAAGGCACCCAATGAGCAGTTCTTC	CSVEGWEKAPNEQFF
.	few	TRBV30	TRBJ2-6	TGTGCCTGGAAAAACAGGGCGGAGGGGGCCAACGTCCTGACTTTC	CAWKNRAEGANVLTF
.	.	TRBV27	TRBJ2-1	TGTGCCAGCAGTTTTACTCCCGCTCTTTACAATGAGCAGTTCTTC	CASSFTPALYNEQFF
.	.	TRBV28	TRBJ2-7	TGTGCCAGCAGCTCAACAGGGTTTTCGACCTACGAGCAGTACTTC	CASSSTGFSTYEQYF
TRBD1	.	TRBV4-1	TRBJ2-7	TGCGCCAGCAGCCAAGACAGGGGGCCCGAGCAGTACTTC	CASSQDRGPEQYF
.	.	TRBV1	TRBJ2-1	.	CTSSQDKVAQGANNEQFF
TRBD1	.	TRBV13	TRBJ1-1	TGTGCCAGCAGCGGGGGACAGGGAATGGGGAACACTGAAGCTTTCTTT	CASSGGQGMGNTEAFF
TRBD1	.	TRBV28	TRBJ1-1	TGTGCCAGCACCCTTACAGGGGGGACTGAAGCTTTCTTT	CASTLTGGTEAFF
.	.	TRBV10-3	TRBJ2-5	TGTGCCATCAGTGTTGCCGGTTTTGAGACCCAGTACTTC	CAISVAGFETQYF
.	.	TRBV14	TRBJ2-6	TGTGCCAGCAGCCAAGATTTAGGGGTTGTCTCTGGGGCCAACGTCCTGACTTTC	CASSQDLGVVSGANVLTF
.	.	TRBV5-1	TRBJ2-7	TGCGCCAGCAGCCCCACCCTCGGGGGGCGGAGGTACTTC	CASSPTLGGRRYF
.	.	TRBV15	TRBJ2-7	TGTGCCACCAGCAGAGATCCTGTTAGCGAGCAGTACTTC	CATSRDPVSEQYF
TRBD2	.	TRBV23-1	TRBJ2-5	TGCGCCAGCGGATCGGTGGGGGGGGAGATACACCAAGAGACCCAGTACTTC	CASGSVGGEIHQETQYF
.	.	TRBV20-1	TRBJ1-3	TGCAGTGCTCGGACAGTAAACACCATATATTTT	CSARTVNTIYF
TRBD1	.	TRBV5-1	TRBJ1-1	TGCGCCAGCAGCTTTCAGGGGGTCACTGAAGCTTTCTTT	CASSFQGVTEAFF
.	.	TRBV4-1	TRBJ1-5	TGCGCCAGCAGCCAAACAACAGGGCTTAGCAATCAGCCCCAGCATTTT	CASSQTTGLSNQPQHF
.	.	TRBV7-6	TRBJ1-1	TGTGCCAGCAGCACCCAGACGACTCGGAACACTGAAGCTTTCTTT	CASSTQTTRNTEAFF
TRBD2	.	TRBV7-8	TRBJ2-7	TGTGCCAGCAGCCGCGGGAGGCCTTTCCCCTACGAGCAGTACTTC	CASSRGRPFPYEQYF
.	.	TRBV13	TRBJ2-6	TGTGCCAGCAGCTTACTCTCTGGGGCCAACGTCCTGACTTTC	CASSLLSGANVLTF
.	few	TRBV6-6	TRBJ1-5	TGTGCCAGCAGCAACAATCAGCCCCAGCATTTT	CASSNNQPQHF
.	.	TRBV15	TRBJ2-5	TGTGCCACCAGCAGAGATACTAGGTTTGAGACCCAGTACTTC	CATSRDTRFETQYF
TRBD2	once	TRBV7-9	TRBJ2-2	TGTGCCAGCAGCTTAAAACTAGCGGGGGTCGCGAACACCGGGGAGCTGTTTTTT	CASSLKLAGVANTGELFF
.	.	TRBV9	TRBJ2-5	TGTGCCAGCAGCGTAGGTCGACAGCAACAAGAGACCCAGTACTTC	CASSVGRQQQETQYF
TRBD2	.	TRBV29-1	TRBJ2-7	TGCAGCGTTGCCCTAGGACTAGCGGACTCCTACGAGCAGTACTTC	CSVALGLADSYEQYF
.	.	TRBV18	TRBJ1-1	TGTGCCAGCTCACCACCGGGGCTGAACACTGAAGCTTTCTTT	CASSPPGLNTEAFF
.	.	TRBV30	TRBJ2-7	TGTGCCTGGATTAAAAAGGGCGGGGTAGGGTTCTACGAGCAGTACTTC	CAWIKKGGVGFYEQYF
.	.	TRBV5-1	TRBJ2-5	TGCGCCAGCAGCCCAGCTATTTCACAACAGGACCAAGAGACCCAGTACTTC	CASSPAISQQDQETQYF
TRBD1	.	TRBV15	TRBJ2-2	TGTGCCACCAGCAGAGGCGGGACAGGGAACACCGGGGAGCTGTTTTTT	CATSRGGTGNTGELFF
.	.	TRBV7-7	TRBJ1-2	TGTGCTAGCAGCTTAGACAGACGTACTAACTATGGCTACACCTTC	CASSLDRRTNYGYTF
.	.	TRBV10-3	TRBJ1-5	TGTGCCATCAGTGAGTCGTATCGAGTTCCTCAGCCCCAGCATTTT	CAISESYRVPQPQHF
TRBD2	.	TRBV7-3	TRBJ2-1	TGTGCCAGCAGCTTGGACGGGGGGGAATACAATGAGCAGTTCTTC	CASSLDGGEYNEQFF
.	.	TRBV7-9	TRBJ1-2	TGTGCCAGCAGCTTAGCGGGGAAGGCCGCGGGGAACTATGGCTACACCTTC	CASSLAGKAAGNYGYTF
.	.	TRBV18	TRBJ2-1	TGTGCCAGCTCACCACCATTTTGGGCAGAGCAGTTCTTC	CASSPPFWAEQFF